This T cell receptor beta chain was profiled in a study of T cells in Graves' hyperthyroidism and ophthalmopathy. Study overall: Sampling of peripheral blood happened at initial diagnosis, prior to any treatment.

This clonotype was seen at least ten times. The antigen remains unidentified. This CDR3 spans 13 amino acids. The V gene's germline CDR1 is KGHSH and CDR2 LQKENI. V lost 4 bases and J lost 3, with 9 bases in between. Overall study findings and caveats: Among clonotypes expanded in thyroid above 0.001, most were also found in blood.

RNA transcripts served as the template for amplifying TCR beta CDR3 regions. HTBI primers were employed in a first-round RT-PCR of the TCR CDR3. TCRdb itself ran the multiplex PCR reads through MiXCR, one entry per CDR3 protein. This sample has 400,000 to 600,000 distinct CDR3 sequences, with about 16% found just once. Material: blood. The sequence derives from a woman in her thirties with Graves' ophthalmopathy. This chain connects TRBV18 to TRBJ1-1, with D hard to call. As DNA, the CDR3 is TGTGCCAGCTCACGGGCGCTAGACACTGAAGCTTTCTTT. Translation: CASSRALDTEAFF.